The clone carrying this TCR beta chain has only one observation. A read error is possible here, since a much larger clone lies one base away. This specimen belongs to a study of T cells in Graves' hyperthyroidism and ophthalmopathy. TCR beta CDR3 regions were amplified from RNA. A set of HTBI primers served as the primers for a first-round RT-PCR of the TCR CDR3. TCRdb called the multiplex PCR reads again in MiXCR, with one record for every CDR3 protein. The sample has roughly 500,000 distinct CDR3 sequences, around 13% seen once. The CDR3 length is 14 residues. V lost 6 bases and J lost 3, with 12 bases in between. The V gene's germline CDR1 is MDHEN and CDR2 SYDVKM.

The sample comprised blood. J is TRBJ1-5 and V is TRBV28; D might be TRBD1 (5 bases). The TCR was taken from a woman in her 30s with Graves' hyperthyroidism that later progressed to Graves' ophthalmopathy. The CDR3 reads CASRHRGLNQPQHF. Written as DNA, the CDR3 is TGTGCCAGCAGACACCGGGGCCTCAATCAGCCCCAGCATTTT.